A selection of T cell receptor beta chains follows, all from one sample in a study of Ad26.COV2.S vaccination and SARS-CoV-2 variants. Generated by immunoSEQ multiplex PCR, the TCRdb table keeps only in-frame clones and is missing some. The sample records over 400,000 clones, roughly 90% being singletons. Sequences were derived from peripheral blood, sampled in a trial of Ad26.COV2.S vaccine versus placebo. The receptors stem from a person aged 18 to 65 who received the Ad26.COV2.S COVID-19 vaccine or a placebo. The CDR3 runs from the conserved cysteine through the conserved F or W. The D gene is left open where the match is weak. Clone size is stated in some rows and not others, as once, few, many or a class when expanded.

J gene,clone size,V gene,D gene,CDR3 DNA,CDR3 protein
TRBJ1-2,NA,TRBV4-3,NA,TGCGCCAGCAGCCCAAGATCAGGTGACTATGGCTACACCTTC,CASSPRSGDYGYTF
TRBJ2-4,NA,TRBV5-1,NA,TGCGCCAGCAGCTTGTTCCCCGGGGACCGTGAAAACATTCAGTACTTC,CASSLFPGDRENIQYF
TRBJ1-1,NA,TRBV18,NA,TGTGCCAGCTCAACCGGGACAAAGGTCGGTAGGAACACTGAAGCTTTCTTT,CASSTGTKVGRNTEAFF
TRBJ1-3,NA,TRBV7-9,NA,TGTGCCAGCGGCCACCTTTTCTCTGGAAACACCATATATTTT,CASGHLFSGNTIYF
TRBJ1-6,NA,TRBV6-5,TRBD1,TGTGCCAGCAGTAGACAGGGTGGGAGGAATTCACCCCTCCACTTT,CASSRQGGRNSPLHF
TRBJ2-7,NA,TRBV15,NA,TGTGCCACCAGCCAAGGTAGCGATCTTACTCCTTCGCAGTACTTC,CATSQGSDLTPSQYF
TRBJ2-1,NA,TRBV5-4,NA,TGTGCCAGCAGCTCCCGGACCGACTCCTACAATGAGCAGTTCTTC,CASSSRTDSYNEQFF
TRBJ2-2,NA,TRBV7-6,TRBD1,TGTGCCAGCAGCCTCCGACAGGGGGCCGCGACCGGGGAGCTGTTTTTT,CASSLRQGAATGELFF
TRBJ2-7,NA,TRBV2,TRBD1,TGTGCCAGCAGGAGGGGGACAGGGACCAACGAGCAGTACTTC,CASRRGTGTNEQYF
TRBJ2-7,NA,TRBV5-1,TRBD1,TGCGCCAGCAGCCCAACGGGACAGGGTGCCCACGAGCAGTACTTC,CASSPTGQGAHEQYF
TRBJ2-7,NA,TRBV28,TRBD2,TGTGCCAGCAGCCCTAGCGGATCCTACGAGCAGTACTTC,CASSPSGSYEQYF
TRBJ2-7,few,TRBV7-9,NA,TGTGCCAGTGGGGATGTCGGCGAGCAGTACTTC,CASGDVGEQYF
TRBJ2-4,NA,TRBV2,NA,TGTGCCAGCAGGGGAGAGCGACTGAAATTAGCCAAAAACATTCAGTACTTC,CASRGERLKLAKNIQYF
TRBJ2-3,NA,TRBV19,TRBD1,TGTGCCAGTAGTCGGGACAGGCCAGGCCCAGATACGCAGTATTTT,CASSRDRPGPDTQYF
TRBJ1-4,NA,TRBV7-9,NA,TGTGCCACCGCACGCTGGGACGCAACTAATGAAAAACTGTTTTTT,CATARWDATNEKLFF
TRBJ1-4,NA,TRBV18,NA,TGTGCCAGCTCACCCGAACAGGGCTGGGATGAAAAACTGTTTTTT,CASSPEQGWDEKLFF
TRBJ2-4,once,TRBV7-2,NA,TGTGCCAGCAGCTTAGACAGGTGGAACATTCAGTACTTC,CASSLDRWNIQYF
TRBJ2-7,NA,TRBV18,TRBD1,TGTGCCAGCTCACCCGCCGGGACAGGGGGCTACGAGCAGTACTTC,CASSPAGTGGYEQYF
TRBJ2-6,NA,TRBV6-2/TRBV6-3,NA,TGTGCCAGCAGTTACGGGGCGGGCGTGTTCTCTGGGGCCAACGTCCTGACTTTC,CASSYGAGVFSGANVLTF
TRBJ1-3,NA,TRBV6-5,TRBD1,TGTGCCAGCAGTCAACACAGGGGCTCTGGAAACACCATATATTTT,CASSQHRGSGNTIYF
TRBJ2-2,NA,TRBV6-1,NA,TGTGCCAGCAGTGAAAGTCAAATAATGCGGGCGAACACCGGGGAGCTGTTTTTT,CASSESQIMRANTGELFF
TRBJ2-5,NA,TRBV5-1,TRBD2,TGCGCCAGCAGCTTGGTACCTAGCGGGGAGCAGACCCAGTACTTC,CASSLVPSGEQTQYF
TRBJ1-3,NA,TRBV11-2,NA,TGTGCCAGCAAAGAGGGGGGGTTTGACTCTGGAAACACCATATATTTT,CASKEGGFDSGNTIYF
TRBJ2-7,once,TRBV27,NA,TGTGCCAGCAGTTTTAGGGAGTCCCCCTACGAGCAGTACTTC,CASSFRESPYEQYF
TRBJ2-4,NA,TRBV5-8,NA,TGTGCCAGCAGCCGAACTCCCAGGGAATTGATCCCCGCCGTGGGGTACTTC,CASSRTPRELIPAVGYF
TRBJ2-1,NA,TRBV6-2/TRBV6-3,TRBD2,TGTGCCAGCAGTTACTCGAGGTGGACTAGCGGGGTTAGTGAGCAGTTCTTC,CASSYSRWTSGVSEQFF
TRBJ2-2,NA,TRBV30,NA,TGTGGGACGGGGGACACCGGGGAGCTGTTTTTT,CGTGDTGELFF
TRBJ1-5,NA,TRBV2,NA,TGTGCCAGCAGCCCCCCCCCAGGGGATCAGCCCCAGCATTTT,CASSPPPGDQPQHF
TRBJ1-1,NA,TRBV4-1,NA,TGCGCCAGCAGCCAAGGAGAGTCTTACCCTGAAGCTTTCTTT,CASSQGESYPEAFF
TRBJ2-2,NA,TRBV5-4,TRBD2,TGTGCCAGCAGCTTGGTCTCCCTAGCGGGGACCACCGGGGAGCTGTTTTTT,CASSLVSLAGTTGELFF
TRBJ2-2,NA,TRBV5-1,TRBD2,TGCGCCAGCAGCTATGGGACTAGCGAAAACACCGGGGAGCTGTTTTTT,CASSYGTSENTGELFF
TRBJ1-4,NA,TRBV30,NA,TGTGCCTGGAGTGGAGGGCAGGGGGAAAAACTGTTTTTT,CAWSGGQGEKLFF
TRBJ2-7,once,TRBV6-5,NA,TGTGCCAGCACCAGGGACTTCTCGAGCTCCTACGAGCAGTACTTC,CASTRDFSSSYEQYF
TRBJ2-7,once,TRBV5-4,NA,TGTGCCAGCAGCATTGAGTTCGGGGCCCACGAGCAGTACTTC,CASSIEFGAHEQYF
TRBJ1-5,NA,TRBV4-3,NA,TGCGCCAGCAGCCAACGACAGTATCAGCCCCAGCATTTT,CASSQRQYQPQHF
TRBJ2-1,once,TRBV18,TRBD1,TGTGCCAGCTCACCTGTTACAGGGGGTGAGTACAATGAGCAGTTCTTC,CASSPVTGGEYNEQFF
TRBJ2-7,few,TRBV18,NA,TGTGCCAGCTCACCCGGACAGACCTACGAGCAGTACTTC,CASSPGQTYEQYF
TRBJ1-2,once,TRBV2,TRBD1,TGTGCCAGCAGTCGGACAGGTCGGGGCTACACCTTC,CASSRTGRGYTF
TRBJ1-2,NA,TRBV12-1,NA,TGTGCCAGCAGCCTGATGTTAAAATGTGGCTACACCTTC,CASSLMLKCGYTF
TRBJ1-3,NA,TRBV7-8,NA,TGTGCCAGCCAGCCGGGCGGGGCACTTGGAAACACCATATATTTT,CASQPGGALGNTIYF
TRBJ1-2,NA,TRBV7-2,NA,TGTGCCAGCAGCTTAGAGGCACGTCGCTACACCTTC,CASSLEARRYTF
TRBJ1-1,NA,TRBV28,NA,TGTGCCAGCAGTTTTTCGGACAGAGACACTGAAGCTTTCTTT,CASSFSDRDTEAFF
TRBJ1-6,NA,TRBV6-2/TRBV6-3,NA,TGTGCCAGCAGTTCGACAGCCTATAATTCACCCCTCCACTTT,CASSSTAYNSPLHF
TRBJ1-5,NA,TRBV25-1,NA,TGTGCCAGCAGTGCCAGGGGAGATCAGCCCCAGCATTTT,CASSARGDQPQHF